Listed below are T cell receptor beta chains from one sample, sequenced in a study of blood T cell repertoires in COVID-19. TCRdb keeps only in-frame clones here, not all; method: immunoSEQ multiplex PCR. The data contain some 300,000 clones, roughly nine tenths of them singletons. Sequenced input: PBMCs or T cells enriched from blood (not recorded which). All receptors derive from a woman in her 30s who had recovered from COVID-19. Each CDR3 is given with its conserved first and last residue. The D gene is left open where the match is weak. Clone size is stated in some rows and not others, as once, few, many or a class when expanded.

V	J	size	D	CDR3	DNA
TRBV29-1	TRBJ1-2	once	.	CSVVTRPGGYTF	TGCAGCGTTGTCACGAGGCCGGGTGGCTACACCTTC
TRBV6-5	TRBJ1-1	.	TRBD1	CASSQLTGAVSEAFF	TGTGCCAGCAGCCAACTTACAGGGGCGGTCAGTGAAGCTTTCTTT
TRBV21-1	TRBJ1-1	.	.	CASSINALGGVKTEAFF	TGTGCCAGCAGCATCAACGCCCTGGGGGGAGTTAAGACTGAAGCTTTCTTT
TRBV3-1/TRBV3-2	TRBJ1-1	.	.	CASSLSSVGGTEAFF	TGTGCCAGCAGCCTATCATCTGTTGGAGGCACTGAAGCTTTCTTT
TRBV28	TRBJ1-5	.	TRBD1	CASSSYGQGVGQPQHF	TGTGCCAGCAGTTCCTACGGACAGGGGGTGGGTCAGCCCCAGCATTTT
TRBV19	TRBJ2-3	.	.	CASSSVLKLEHATQYF	TGTGCCAGTAGCTCCGTTTTAAAGTTGGAGCATGCTACGCAGTATTTT
TRBV13	TRBJ1-5	.	.	CASSFGRTALPQHF	TGTGCCAGCAGCTTTGGTCGGACAGCCCTTCCCCAGCATTTT
TRBV2	TRBJ2-1	few	TRBD2	CASQGLAGGGVYNEQFF	TGTGCCAGTCAGGGACTAGCGGGAGGAGGGGTTTACAATGAGCAGTTCTTC
TRBV9	TRBJ2-1	.	TRBD2	CASSVAGLAGDVGQFF	TGTGCCAGCAGCGTAGCGGGGCTAGCGGGAGATGTCGGGCAGTTCTTC
TRBV18	TRBJ2-3	once	TRBD2	CASARSGGSTDTQYF	TGTGCCAGCGCGAGGTCGGGAGGGAGCACAGATACGCAGTATTTT
TRBV29-1	TRBJ1-1	.	.	CSVLRDPEAFF	TGCAGCGTTTTGAGGGATCCTGAAGCTTTCTTT
TRBV6-5	TRBJ2-5	.	TRBD2	CASSYGTSGRKTQYF	TGTGCCAGCAGTTACGGGACTAGCGGGAGAAAGACCCAGTACTTC
TRBV9	TRBJ2-7	.	TRBD1	CASSPTTGGAFIYEQYF	TGTGCCAGCAGCCCTACAACAGGGGGCGCCTTTATTTACGAGCAGTACTTC
TRBV5-4	TRBJ1-1	.	.	CASSSGGRDPEAFF	TGTGCCAGCAGCAGTGGCGGGCGAGACCCTGAAGCTTTCTTT
TRBV7-6	TRBJ2-1	.	TRBD2	CASSLEGRDYDYNEQFF	TGTGCCAGCAGCTTAGAAGGTAGGGACTACGACTACAATGAGCAGTTCTTC
TRBV5-1	TRBJ2-1	.	TRBD2	CASQRESYNEQFF	TGCGCCAGTCAGCGGGAGTCCTACAATGAGCAGTTCTTC
TRBV6-5	TRBJ1-2	few	TRBD1	CASTVSWTGGNGYTF	TGTGCCAGCACCGTTAGTTGGACAGGGGGTAATGGCTACACCTTC
TRBV7-7	TRBJ2-2	few	.	CASSFGYSNTGELFF	TGTGCTAGCAGCTTTGGTTACTCGAACACCGGGGAGCTGTTTTTT
TRBV29-1	TRBJ2-1	.	.	CSVVASPYNEQFF	TGCAGCGTTGTGGCTAGCCCCTACAATGAGCAGTTCTTC
TRBV3-1/TRBV3-2	TRBJ1-6	.	TRBD1	CASSQEGGDLNSPLHF	TGTGCCAGCAGCCAAGAAGGGGGCGATCTTAATTCACCCCTCCACTTT
TRBV4-1	TRBJ2-2	.	TRBD1	CASRRTGANTGELFF	TGCGCCAGCAGACGGACAGGGGCGAACACCGGGGAGCTGTTTTTT
TRBV27	TRBJ2-7	.	TRBD1	CASSFTGTGAYEQYF	TGTGCCAGCAGTTTCACCGGGACAGGGGCGTACGAGCAGTACTTC
TRBV11-2	TRBJ2-7	once	.	CASSPTDYEQYF	TGTGCCAGCAGCCCGACAGACTACGAGCAGTACTTC
TRBV5-4	TRBJ1-2	.	TRBD1	CASSKVPGQGDYGYTF	TGTGCCAGCAGCAAGGTTCCGGGACAGGGAGACTATGGCTACACCTTC
TRBV11-2	TRBJ2-1	.	.	CASSFLTANEQFF	TGTGCCAGCAGCTTTCTAACAGCCAATGAGCAGTTCTTC
TRBV19	TRBJ2-7	.	TRBD1	CASSIGTEYYEQYF	TGTGCCAGTAGTATTGGGACAGAGTACTACGAGCAGTACTTC